This TCR beta chain was identified in a study of human T cells and chemical hapten exposure. About the research overall: The upper back received 0.01% DPC by patch testing, with results read at 6 days.

Germline assignment: CDR1 DFQATT and CDR2 SNEGSKA (reference sequence). The CDR3 contains 14 residues. The V gene lost 6 bases and the J gene lost 4 bases, with 17 bases spanning the gap. The time point is: patch test 2, 6 weeks after DPC sensitization. Regarding treatment: therapeutic diphenylcyclopropenone sensitization with weekly scalp DPC. A single record per CDR3 protein comes from TCRdb applying MiXCR to the RACE reads. The sample has over 70,000 distinct CDR3 sequences; 11% are singletons. The chain recombines TRBV20-1 with TRBJ2-3, with D possibly called TRBD1 or TRBD2 (6 bases each). The clonotype was recovered from a man aged 18-30 years with alopecia areata. Some clones in this sample may be carry-over from other donors' samples. The material was whole blood, obtained in connection with sensitization to the hapten diphenylcyclopropenone (DPC). The CDR3 loop reads CSARKGGLADTQYF. CDR3 coding DNA: TGCAGTGCCAGAAAGGGGGGTTTGGCAGATACGCAGTATTTT.